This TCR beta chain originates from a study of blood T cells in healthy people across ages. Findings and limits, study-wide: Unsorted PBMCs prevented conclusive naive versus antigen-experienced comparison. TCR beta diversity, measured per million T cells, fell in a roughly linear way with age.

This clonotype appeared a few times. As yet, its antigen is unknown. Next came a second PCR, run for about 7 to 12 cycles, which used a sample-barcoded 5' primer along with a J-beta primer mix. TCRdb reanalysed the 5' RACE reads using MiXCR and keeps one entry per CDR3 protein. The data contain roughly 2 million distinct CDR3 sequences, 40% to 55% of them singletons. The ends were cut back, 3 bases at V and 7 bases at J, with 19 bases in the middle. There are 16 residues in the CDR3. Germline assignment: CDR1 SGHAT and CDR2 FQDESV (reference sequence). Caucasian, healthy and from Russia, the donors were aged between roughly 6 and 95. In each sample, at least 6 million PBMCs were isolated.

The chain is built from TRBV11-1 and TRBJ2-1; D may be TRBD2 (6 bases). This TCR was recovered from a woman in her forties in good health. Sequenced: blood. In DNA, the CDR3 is TGTGCCAGCAGCTTGGCCGGGACTCTACAAAAAAATGAGCAGTTCTTC. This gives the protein CASSLAGTLQKNEQFF.